This T cell receptor beta chain was captured by sequencing in a study of CD8 T cells in Susac syndrome. Random hexamers were used to reverse transcribe roughly 0.45 to 1 ug of RNA. A single record per CDR3 protein comes from TCRdb applying MiXCR to the immunoSEQ multiplex PCR reads. The sample contains approximately 150,000 distinct CDR3 sequences, approximately 95% of which appear only once. The junction had 6 bases not matched to a gene; V was cut back by 7 bases and J by 4 bases. Germline V lookup: CDR1 MNHEY, CDR2 SVGEGT. This CDR3 region has 14 residues. Source material: CD4+ T cells from PBMCs. The gene calls are TRBV6-2 or TRBV6-3 and TRBJ2-7; 11 bases are a match to TRBD2. This clonotype was obtained from a human donor in good health. The CDR3 bases are TGTGCCAGCAAATTAGCGGGAGGGGGATACGAGCAGTACTTC. Translation gives CASKLAGGGYEQYF.